These 3 T cell receptor beta chains share one sample of origin, sequenced in a study of blood T cell repertoires in COVID-19. Here immunoSEQ multiplex PCR was the method, and the copy in TCRdb shows in-frame clones only, minus some. The sample includes roughly 350,000 clones, approximately 90% of them seen just once. The sample comprised peripheral blood. These receptors all stem from a woman between 50 and 59 years old with active or convalescent COVID-19.

The V call is TRBV4-2, the J call TRBJ2-1; TRBD2 might be the D (5 bases). V gave up 1 base and J gave up 12 bases, with 19 bases separating them. The V gene's germline CDR1 is LGHNA and CDR2 YNFKEQ. There are 15 residues in the CDR3. The CDR3 protein is CASSQVVSGEGTQFF. The CDR3 region has the DNA TGTGCCAGCAGCCAAGTCGTAAGCGGAGAAGGTACGCAGTTCTTC.

This clone was counted a few times. This chain connects TRBV29-1 to TRBJ1-2, with D possibly being TRBD1 (5 bases). Per the germline V gene, CDR1 is SQVTM and CDR2 is ANQGSEA. The CDR3 is 12 amino acids. The V end was cut by 7 bases, the J end by 5 bases, with 14 bases between. The CDR3, as DNA: TGCAGCGGTGGTTCAGGGAATTATGGCTACACCTTC. It codes for CSGGSGNYGYTF.

The chain uses TRBV9 and TRBJ1-1; tentative D call: TRBD1 (5 bases). With 3 bases removed from V and 3 bases from J, the gap between germline ends came to 18 bases. The CDR3 has 16 residues. Germline assignment: CDR1 SGDLS and CDR2 YYNGEE. The CDR3 coding sequence is TGTGCCAGCAGCGGGCCCCTCCAGGGTTGGGACACTGAAGCTTTCTTT. The encoded protein is CASSGPLQGWDTEAFF.